This T cell receptor beta chain originates from a study of T cell changes during pregnancy in multiple sclerosis. The repertoire was sequenced with immunoSEQ multiplex PCR; TCRdb's copy has only in-frame clones and lacks some. The sample includes about 46,000 clones, about 91% of them seen just once. Germline CDR1 reads MGHDK; CDR2 reads SYGVNS. The CDR3 loop spans 14 amino acids. Trimming removed 5 bases at V and 0 bases at J, with 8 bases between. The sample consisted of CD8+ T cells from peripheral blood mononuclear cells, taken after pregnancy. The clonotype was recovered from a female donor with multiple sclerosis, enrolled in a pregnancy study. This chain joins TRBV25-1 and TRBJ2-1, with D possibly matching TRBD2 (5 bases). Written as DNA, the CDR3 is TGTGCCAGCAGTCTAGCCGCCTCCTACAATGAGCAGTTCTTC. Its translation: CASSLAASYNEQFF.